The 12 T cell receptor beta chains presented below share a single source sample, sequenced in a study of neoadjuvant anti-PD-1 for oral cavity cancer. Generated by immunoSEQ multiplex PCR, the TCRdb table keeps only in-frame clones and is missing some. In the table there are around 12,000 clones, roughly 60% of which are singletons. This material consisted of tumor tissue, taken before nivolumab (anti-PD-1) treatment. The receptors were sampled from a person between 40 and 80 years old with oral cavity squamous cell carcinoma.

This clone is medium-sized within its sample. This chain connects TRBV19 to TRBJ1-1; D uncertain. Germline lookup yields CDR1 LNHDA and CDR2 SQIVND (reference sequence). The CDR3 is 15 amino acids. V was clipped by 2 bases and J by 1 base, with 11 bases between them. The chain's CDR3 is CASSIRRFENTEAFF. DNA of the CDR3: TGTGCCAGTAGTATAAGGAGGTTTGAGAACACTGAAGCTTTCTTT. The entire variable domain, with the rest obtained from reference TRBV19 and TRBJ1-1, is as follows: DGGITQSPKYLFRKEGQNVTLSCEQNLNHDAMYWYRQDPGQGLRLIYYSQIVNDFQKGDIAEGYSVSREKKESFPLTVTSAQKNPTAFYLCASSIRRFENTEAFFGQGTRLTVV.

The chain has TRBV7-6 and TRBJ1-1, with no clear D. CDR1 is SGHVS, CDR2 FNYEAQ, per germline. This CDR3 spans 13 amino acids. V was cut by 4 bases and J by 4 bases, with 10 bases left in between. The CDR3 DNA follows: TGTGCCAGCAGCTCAACGCGGAGCACTGAAGCTTTCTTT. Encoded protein: CASSSTRSTEAFF.

This chain connects TRBV28 to TRBJ1-4, with D hard to call. Per the germline V gene, CDR1 is MDHEN and CDR2 is SYDVKM. The CDR3 is made up of 12 amino acids. Trimming pared 4 bases from V and 12 bases from J, leaving 12 bases between. The CDR3 DNA follows: TGTGCCAGCAGTTCCCGACCGAGTGAACTGTTTTTT. This encodes CASSSRPSELFF.

The chain combines TRBV11-2 with TRBJ1-3, with no clear D. Germline values: CDR1 SGHAT, CDR2 FQNNGV. V lost 5 bases and J 4 bases, leaving 9 bases between the germline ends. The length of the CDR3 is 13 residues. The CDR3 protein is CASSLLGGNTIYF. CDR3 nucleotide sequence: TGTGCCAGCAGCCTCCTAGGCGGAAACACCATATATTTT.

This clone was recorded a few times. V gene TRBV28 combines with J gene TRBJ1-4, with D possibly matching TRBD1 (6 bases). The germline V gene encodes CDR1 MDHEN and CDR2 SYDVKM. There are 12 residues in the CDR3. V lost 7 bases and J lost 5, with 8 bases in between. This CDR3 is CASTQGNEKLFF. The CDR3, as DNA: TGTGCCAGCACCCAGGGGAATGAAAAACTGTTTTTT.

V and J are TRBV30 and TRBJ1-2; D is unclear. Germline V CDR1 and CDR2: GTSNPN, SVGIG (reference sequence). The CDR3 runs to 11 residues. V was clipped by 5 bases and J by 7 bases, with 11 bases between them. The chain's CDR3 is CAWHVGGGYTF. CDR3 coding DNA: TGTGCCTGGCACGTAGGCGGTGGCTACACCTTC. Filled out from reference TRBV30 and TRBJ1-2, the complete variable domain reads SQTIHQWPATLVQPVGSPLSLECTVEGTSNPNLYWYRQAAGRGLQLLFYSVGIGQISSEVPQNLSASRPQDRQFILSSKKLLLSDSGFYLCAWHVGGGYTFGSGTRLTVV.

This sequence joins TRBV18 and TRBJ1-1, with unresolved D. This CDR3 spans 13 amino acids. V lost 3 bases to trimming and J lost 1 base, with 6 bases between them. Germline V gene data show CDR1 as KGHSH and CDR2 as LQKENI. The CDR3 protein is CASSPRGNTEAFF. The CDR3 DNA reads as TGTGCCAGCTCACCCCGGGGGAACACTGAAGCTTTCTTT.

The chain joins TRBV19 to TRBJ2-3; 8 bases match TRBD2. The CDR3 runs to 15 residues. The V gene end was trimmed by 4 bases and the J gene end by 3 bases; junction bases not matched to a gene: 6. CDR1 LNHDA and CDR2 SQIVND come from the germline V gene (reference sequence). The CDR3 nucleotides are TGTGCCAGTAGTAAAAAAGCGGGAGTGACAGATACGCAGTATTTT. Its protein product is CASSKKAGVTDTQYF.

The J gene is TRBJ2-2, the V gene TRBV7-8; D is ambiguous. Germline CDR1 and CDR2: SGHVS and FQNEAQ. The CDR3 length is 13 residues. Trimming stripped 5 bases from V and 6 bases from J, with 10 bases between. Here the CDR3 DNA reads TGTGCCAGCAGCCCCGGAGACCCCGGGGAGCTGTTTTTT. Translating gives CASSPGDPGELFF.

This chain connects TRBV6-1 to TRBJ2-5, with a possible D match to TRBD1 (5 bases). The CDR3 is 13 amino acids. Per the germline V gene, CDR1 is MNHNS and CDR2 is SASEGT. The germline V and J ends were trimmed by 9 bases and 2 bases, with 13 bases remaining between them. The CDR3 DNA sequence: TGTGCCAGTACCCGGACATTACAAGAGACCCAGTACTTC. This encodes CASTRTLQETQYF.

Only a few counts were recorded for this clone. The chain couples TRBV28 to TRBJ2-7; no reliable D call. Germline V CDR1 and CDR2: MDHEN, SYDVKM. Trimming removed 7 bases at V and 2 bases at J, with 15 bases between. The CDR3 is made up of 14 amino acids. DNA of the CDR3: TGTGCCAGCACCGTAGGTCGGTCAACCTACGAGCAGTACTTC. Its protein product is CASTVGRSTYEQYF.

This sequence joins TRBV27 and TRBJ1-5; D remains ambiguous. Germline loops: CDR1 MNHEY, CDR2 SMNVEV (reference sequence). V lost 6 bases to trimming and J lost 6 bases, with 12 bases between them. There are 13 residues in the CDR3. The CDR3 loop reads CASSEIWSQPQHF. The CDR3 DNA follows: TGTGCCAGCAGCGAGATTTGGAGTCAGCCCCAGCATTTT.